This TCR beta chain was retrieved from a study of Ad26.COV2.S vaccination and SARS-CoV-2 variants. Study overall: The trial was COV1001 and the donor's arm was Ad26.COV2.S. Ad26.COV2.S shots went into the muscle once or twice, 56 days apart. Overall study results and limits: Vaccinees and placebo recipients showed similar non-spike TCR breadth. Compared with placebo recipients, vaccine recipients had higher spike-specific TCR breadth.

Concerning this clone: As yet, its antigen is unknown.

J lost 0 bases, V lost 6 bases, and 11 bases had no gene match. The CDR3 covers 16 residues. CDR1 MNHEY and CDR2 SVGEGT come from the germline V gene. The treatment denotes: around 19 received Ad26.COV2.S at low or high dose, single or two shots; 5 received placebo; per-sample allocation not given. It was on day 63 after the first vaccine or placebo injection that samples were taken. Generated by immunoSEQ multiplex PCR, the TCRdb table keeps only in-frame clones and is missing some. The data show around 300,000 clones, around 90% seen once. This clonotype originated in a person aged 18-60 years who received the Ad26.COV2.S COVID-19 vaccine or a placebo. V gene TRBV6-2 or TRBV6-3 combines with J gene TRBJ2-7; 7 nucleotides agree with TRBD2. Sequencing used peripheral blood, obtained in a trial of Ad26.COV2.S vaccine versus placebo. The DNA for the CDR3 is TGTGCCAGCAGCGCGGGGGTAGCGGTTTTCTCCTACGAGCAGTACGTC. Its protein is CASSAGVAVFSYEQYV.